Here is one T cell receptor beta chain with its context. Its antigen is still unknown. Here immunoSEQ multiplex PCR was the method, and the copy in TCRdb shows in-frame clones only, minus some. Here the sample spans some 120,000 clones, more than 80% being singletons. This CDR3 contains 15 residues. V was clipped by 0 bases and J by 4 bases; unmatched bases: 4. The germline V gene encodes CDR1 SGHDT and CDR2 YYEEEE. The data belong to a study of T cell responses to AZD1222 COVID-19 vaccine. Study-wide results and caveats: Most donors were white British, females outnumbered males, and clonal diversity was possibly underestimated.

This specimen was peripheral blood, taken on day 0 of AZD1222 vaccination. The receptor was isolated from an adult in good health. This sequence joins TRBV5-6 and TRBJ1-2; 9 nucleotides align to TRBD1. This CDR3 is CASSLASGQGYGYTF. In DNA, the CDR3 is TGTGCCAGCAGCTTGGCCTCGGGACAGGGCTATGGCTACACCTTC.